A single sample is the source of the 17 T cell receptor beta chains below, sequenced in a study of cytomegalovirus exposure and HLA in healthy donors. It was with 60 Vbeta and 13 Jbeta primers that the PCR ran. Measured with immunoSEQ multiplex PCR; TCRdb has only the in-frame clones, and not every one. Its listing shows fewer than 45,000 clones. Sequencing input: PBMCs. These receptors were taken from a woman under 40 in good health and CMV-seronegative.

The gene calls are TRBV6-1 and TRBJ2-7, with D possibly being TRBD1 (6 bases). V was clipped by 7 bases and J by 2 bases, with 9 bases between them. Looked up from germline, CDR1 is MNHNS and CDR2 is SASEGT. There are 12 residues in the CDR3. CDR3 nucleotide sequence: TGTGCCAGCATGCAGGGGACCTACGAGCAGTACTTC. It translates to CASMQGTYEQYF.

V usage is TRBV7-9 and J usage is TRBJ1-1, with TRBD1 as a possible D gene (5 bases). The V gene lost 3 bases and the J gene lost 1 base, with 6 bases spanning the gap. Germline V gives CDR1 SEHNR, CDR2 FQNEAQ (reference sequence). CDR3 length: 13 amino acids. The CDR3 region is CASSFTGNTEAFF. In nucleotides, the CDR3 is TGTGCCAGCAGCTTTACAGGGAACACTGAAGCTTTCTTT.

V usage is TRBV29-1 and J usage is TRBJ2-2, with 9 bases identical to TRBD1. Germline-derived CDR1 and CDR2 are SQVTM and ANQGSEA. CDR3 size: 12 residues. V shed 6 bases and J 5 bases; nucleotides not matched to a gene: 1. DNA for the CDR3: TGCAGCGTGGGACAGGGAACCGGGGAGCTGTTTTTT. As protein: CSVGQGTGELFF.

This rearrangement joins TRBV7-2 to TRBJ1-1; the match to TRBD1 covers 7 bases. Germline V gene data show CDR1 as SGHTA and CDR2 as FQGNSA. Trimming took 1 base from V and 4 from J; bases not matched to a gene: 0. The CDR3 has 13 amino acids. CDR3 in amino acids: CASSLGTGTEAFF. Written as DNA, the CDR3 is TGTGCCAGCAGCTTAGGGACAGGCACTGAAGCTTTCTTT. Variable domain in full (rest from reference TRBV7-2 and TRBJ1-1): GAGVSQSPSNKVTEKGKDVELRCDPISGHTALYWYRQSLGQGLEFLIYFQGNSAPDKSGLPSDRFSAERTGGSVSTLTIQRTQQEDSAVYLCASSLGTGTEAFFGQGTRLTVV.

The V gene is TRBV6-5, the J gene TRBJ1-1; the D is unclear. Germline lookup yields CDR1 MNHEY and CDR2 SVGAGI. Trimming shortened V by 2 bases and J by 0 bases, and 4 bases separated the two germline ends. The CDR3 has 13 amino acids. The CDR3 bases are TGTGCCAGCAGTTACGGCATGAACACTGAAGCTTTCTTT. The encoded protein is CASSYGMNTEAFF.

The V gene is TRBV7-9, the J gene TRBJ1-1; D is unresolved. Trimming stripped 5 bases from V and 6 bases from J, with 19 bases between. The CDR3 has 15 amino acids. Germline loops: CDR1 SEHNR, CDR2 FQNEAQ (reference sequence). CDR3 nucleotide sequence: TGTGCCAGCAGCCGTAGTTCGGGCATGAGGGCTGAAGCTTTCTTT. Encoded protein: CASSRSSGMRAEAFF.

This chain connects TRBV7-2 to TRBJ2-7; D ambiguous. Germline lookup yields CDR1 SGHTA and CDR2 FQGNSA. Trimming took off 1 base at V and 0 bases at J, with 10 bases between the two ends. The length of the CDR3 is 15 residues. CDR3 nucleotide sequence: TGTGCCAGCAGCTTAGGAGACTTACTCTCCTACGAGCAGTACTTC. It codes for CASSLGDLLSYEQYF.

The V call is TRBV7-3, the J call TRBJ2-1; maybe TRBD1 (5 bases). The CDR3 covers 15 residues. Between the trimmed V and J ends, which lost 6 bases and 0 bases, there was a span of 12 bases. CDR1 is SGHTA, CDR2 FQGTGA, per germline. CDR3 sequence: CASSLDRGSYNEQFF. In nucleotides, the CDR3 is TGTGCCAGCAGTCTCGACAGAGGCTCCTACAATGAGCAGTTCTTC. The full variable domain, with the rest looked up from reference TRBV7-3 and TRBJ2-1, is GAGVSQTPSNKVTEKGKYVELRCDPISGHTALYWYRQSLGQGPEFLIYFQGTGAADDSGLPNDRFFAVRPEGSVSTLKIQRTERGDSAVYLCASSLDRGSYNEQFFGPGTRLTVL.

This rearrangement joins TRBV30 to TRBJ2-7, with TRBD2 identical over 14 bases. The V gene's germline CDR1 is GTSNPN and CDR2 SVGIG (reference sequence). The CDR3 sequence is 17 residues long. After removal of 0 bases from V and 3 bases from J, the junction contained 7 bases not matched to a gene. The CDR3 nucleotides are TGTGCCTGGAGTGTACTTGGACTAGCGGGGGGTATCTACGAGCAGTACTTC. Amino acid sequence: CAWSVLGLAGGIYEQYF.

This rearrangement joins TRBV29-1 to TRBJ1-1, with D possibly being TRBD1 (6 bases). The germline V gene encodes CDR1 SQVTM and CDR2 ANQGSEA. CDR3 length: 14 amino acids. CDR3 region: CTTTRGGVFTEAFF. The CDR3 coding sequence is TGCACCACCACCAGGGGAGGGGTATTCACTGAAGCTTTCTTT.

The chain combines TRBV18 with TRBJ1-3; D is unresolved. Germline CDR1 is KGHSH and CDR2 is LQKENI. Trimming pared 2 bases from V and 9 bases from J, leaving 14 bases between. The CDR3 runs 14 residues. In DNA, the CDR3 is TGTGCCAGCTCACCAAGTGAAGGCCGGGGCACCATATATTTT. This sequence encodes CASSPSEGRGTIYF.

V gene TRBV7-6 combines with J gene TRBJ2-7, with D unresolved. With 0 bases removed from V and 1 base from J, the gap between germline ends came to 13 bases. Germline V gene data show CDR1 as SGHVS and CDR2 as FNYEAQ. This CDR3 has 16 residues. The CDR3 sequence is CASSLARGSPSYEQYF. CDR3 in DNA: TGTGCCAGCAGCTTAGCGCGAGGATCCCCATCCTACGAGCAGTACTTC.

V usage is TRBV5-4 and J usage is TRBJ1-5; D is uncertain. Germline V gene data show CDR1 as SGHNT and CDR2 as YYREEE (reference sequence). Trimming stripped 0 bases from V and 1 base from J, with 8 bases between. The CDR3 has 15 residues. The CDR3 DNA reads TGTGCCAGCAGCTTGGTCCCGGGGAGCAATCAGCCCCAGCATTTT. This sequence encodes CASSLVPGSNQPQHF.

CDR3 loop: CASSQVETGRTYGYTF. As DNA, the CDR3 is TGCGCCAGCAGCCAAGTAGAGACGGGCCGGACATATGGCTACACCTTC. This chain joins TRBV4-1 and TRBJ1-2; D is perhaps TRBD1 (5 bases). The CDR3 has 16 residues. The germline gives CDR1 MGHRA, CDR2 YSYEKL. V lost 1 base and J 5 bases, leaving 17 bases between the germline ends.

The V call is TRBV29-1, the J call TRBJ2-5; 9 bases map to TRBD2. The CDR3 consists of 14 residues. The V gene end was trimmed by 7 bases and the J gene end by 2 bases; junction bases not matched to a gene: 8. Germline V gene sequence: CDR1 SQVTM, CDR2 ANQGSEA. In DNA, the CDR3 is TGCAGCGCGTATCGCGGGGGGGGGCAAGAGACCCAGTACTTC. Translated: CSAYRGGGQETQYF.

J is TRBJ2-7 and V is TRBV28; TRBD1 matches 7 bases. CDR1 is MDHEN, CDR2 SYDVKM, per germline. The CDR3 spans 14 residues. The V gene end was trimmed by 5 bases and the J gene end by 6 bases; junction bases not matched to a gene: 10. CDR3 DNA: TGTGCCAGCAGTCGTGACAGGGTAGGACGCGAGCAGTACTTC. Encoded protein: CASSRDRVGREQYF. The full variable domain, completed using reference TRBV28 and TRBJ2-7, is DVKVTQSSRYLVKRTGEKVFLECVQDMDHENMFWYRQDPGLGLRLIYFSYDVKMKEKGDIPEGYSVSREKKERFSLILESASTNQTSMYLCASSRDRVGREQYFGPGTRLTVT.

V and J are TRBV4-1 and TRBJ2-2, with D unclear. The length of the CDR3 is 17 residues. Deletions cut 1 base from V and 2 bases from J, with 14 bases between. Germline V gene data show CDR1 as MGHRA and CDR2 as YSYEKL. CDR3 bases: TGCGCCAGCAGCCAAGTGGATATGGGCCTTAACACCGGGGAGCTGTTTTTT. It codes for CASSQVDMGLNTGELFF.